This T cell receptor (beta chain) is from a study of CD8+CD57+ T cells in acquired aplastic anemia. Findings of the study overall: Sharing between patients and controls was observed for around 30 CD8+ CDR3 sequences. No significant difference in CD8+ Simpson's diversity was found between patients and controls.

This clonotype was counted at least ten times. The antigen is undetermined. Profiling of TCR beta VDJ combinations and CDR3 sequences used genomic DNA as template. MiXCR was run by TCRdb on the reads, yielding one entry per CDR3 protein. The sample has some 130,000 distinct CDR3 sequences; around 48% are singletons. The CDR3 length is 14 residues. V gave up 5 bases and J gave up 1 base, with 11 bases separating them. Germline CDR1 SGHDN, CDR2 FVKESK. The chain is built from TRBV14 and TRBJ1-1, with D perhaps matching TRBD1 (6 bases). The sequencing input was sorted CD4+, CD8+, or CD8+CD57+ T cells (not recorded which) from PBMCs. This receptor was taken from a human donor in good health, serving as a control. The CDR3 protein is CASSGGGANTEAFF. The CDR3 DNA sequence: TGTGCCAGCAGCGGAGGGGGTGCGAACACTGAAGCTTTCTTT.